This is a list of T cell receptor beta chains from one sample in a study of blood T cell repertoires in COVID-19. Assay used: immunoSEQ multiplex PCR; TCRdb lists only in-frame clones, some missing. The data contain about 190,000 clones, roughly 73% of them singletons. Material: peripheral blood. These receptor sequences come from a woman of 80 years or more with active or convalescent COVID-19. Each CDR3 is given with its conserved first and last residue. A D gene is named only where the DNA matches it firmly. Size is omitted from some rows. Given values are once, few, many or a class for expanded clones.

J gene: TRBJ2-4
CDR3 length: 18
clone size: .
D gene: TRBD1
V gene: TRBV27
CDR3 protein: CASSPGQGAPGAKNIQYF
CDR3 DNA: TGTGCCAGCAGTCCGGGACAGGGTGCCCCAGGGGCCAAAAACATTCAGTACTTC

J gene: TRBJ2-3
CDR3 length: 14
clone size: .
D gene: .
V gene: TRBV11-3
CDR3 protein: CASSSVYRSDTQYF
CDR3 DNA: TGTGCCAGCAGCTCAGTCTACAGATCAGATACGCAGTATTTT

J gene: TRBJ1-5
CDR3 length: 16
clone size: few
D gene: .
V gene: TRBV18
CDR3 protein: CASSPRRVKADQPQHF
CDR3 DNA: TGTGCCAGCTCACCACGGAGGGTCAAGGCGGATCAGCCCCAGCATTTT

J gene: TRBJ2-4
CDR3 length: 15
clone size: .
D gene: .
V gene: TRBV7-2
CDR3 protein: CASSALPSQAGIQYF
CDR3 DNA: TGTGCCAGCAGCGCGCTACCCTCCCAAGCTGGCATTCAGTACTTC

J gene: TRBJ1-2
CDR3 length: 15
clone size: .
D gene: .
V gene: TRBV27
CDR3 protein: CASSLSIREDYGYTF
CDR3 DNA: TGTGCCAGCAGTTTAAGTATCAGGGAAGACTATGGCTACACCTTC

J gene: TRBJ1-5
CDR3 length: 14
clone size: .
D gene: TRBD1
V gene: TRBV19
CDR3 protein: CASSIGQGYQPQHF
CDR3 DNA: TGTGCCAGTAGTATCGGACAGGGGTATCAGCCCCAGCATTTT

J gene: TRBJ1-1
CDR3 length: 14
clone size: once
D gene: TRBD1
V gene: TRBV6-4
CDR3 protein: CASSYRQGDTEAFF
CDR3 DNA: TGTGCCAGCAGCTACAGACAGGGCGACACTGAAGCTTTCTTT

J gene: TRBJ1-5
CDR3 length: 19
clone size: .
D gene: TRBD1
V gene: TRBV6-1
CDR3 protein: CASSEPPLGRGQINQPQHF
CDR3 DNA: TGTGCCAGCAGTGAACCTCCCCTAGGGCGGGGACAGATCAATCAGCCCCAGCATTTT

J gene: TRBJ1-2
CDR3 length: 16
clone size: .
D gene: TRBD1
V gene: TRBV18
CDR3 protein: CASSPFSGQGGYGYTF
CDR3 DNA: TGTGCCAGCTCACCATTTTCCGGACAGGGGGGCTATGGCTACACCTTC

J gene: TRBJ1-1
CDR3 length: 11
clone size: .
D gene: .
V gene: TRBV2
CDR3 protein: CASSSVPGAFF
CDR3 DNA: TGTGCCAGCAGTAGCGTGCCAGGGGCTTTCTTT